The 23 T cell receptor beta chains presented below share a single source sample, sequenced in a study of blood T cell repertoires in COVID-19. Assay: immunoSEQ multiplex PCR; the TCRdb copy retains only in-frame clones and omits some. Of about 130,000 clones detected, under 90% appear once; the ten largest clones hold over 9%. The sequenced material came from peripheral blood. These receptors came from a woman between 55 and 75 years old with acute or convalescent COVID-19.

The chain uses TRBV19 and TRBJ2-6; the D gene is possibly TRBD2 (6 bases). Trimming left V 10 bases short and J 0 bases short, with 16 bases between. The germline V gene encodes CDR1 LNHDA and CDR2 SQIVND (reference sequence). The CDR3 totals 16 residues. The CDR3 DNA sequence: TGTGCCACCAGCAGGCGGGGCAACTCTGGGGCCAACGTCCTGACTTTC. Protein sequence: CATSRRGNSGANVLTF.

The chain combines TRBV29-1 with TRBJ1-2; 10 positions match TRBD1. Germline assignment: CDR1 SQVTM and CDR2 ANQGSEA. The CDR3 totals 15 residues. Trimming took 6 bases from V and 3 from J; bases not matched to a gene: 10. This chain's CDR3 is CSVRKLGTGDYGYTF. CDR3 nucleotide sequence: TGCAGCGTACGAAAATTAGGGACAGGGGACTATGGCTACACCTTC.

J is TRBJ1-3 and V is TRBV10-1; no definite D call. Germline V CDR1 and CDR2: WNHNN, SYGVQD (reference sequence). This CDR3 region has 13 residues. V was shortened by 8 bases and J by 0 bases, with 8 bases between the two germline ends. The CDR3 DNA follows: TGCGCCAGCGGCAGCGCCTCTGGAAACACCATATATTTT. Encoded protein: CASGSASGNTIYF.

V usage is TRBV5-1 and J usage is TRBJ1-3; TRBD1 is a possible D gene (5 bases). The germline gives CDR1 SGHRS, CDR2 YFSETQ. V lost 4 bases, J lost 2 bases, and 7 bases lay in between. The CDR3 loop spans 13 amino acids. The CDR3 is CASSLDTGNTIYF. DNA of the CDR3: TGCGCCAGCAGCCTGGACACTGGAAACACCATATATTTT.

The CDR3, as DNA: TGTGCCAGCAGCCAAGATAGGGGCTTCAATATAAATGGCTACACCTTC. It encodes CASSQDRGFNINGYTF. The V and J genes are TRBV3-1 (or the pseudogene TRBV3-2) and TRBJ1-2, with D possibly TRBD1 on 5 matching bases. Germline V gene data show CDR1 as LGHDT and CDR2 as YNNKEL (reference sequence). The CDR3 contains 16 residues. V was cut by 0 bases and J by 6 bases, with 17 bases left in between.

The chain is built from TRBV23-1 and TRBJ1-1; 12 bases agree with TRBD1. TRBV23-1 qualifies as an ORF whose function is uncertain. Trimming at V came to 3 bases and at J to 3 bases, leaving 5 bases not matched to a gene. CDR3 length: 16 amino acids. Here the CDR3 DNA reads TGCGCCAGCAGTCATGGGACAGGGGGCGGGTACACTGAAGCTTTCTTT. Translating it yields CASSHGTGGGYTEAFF.

The chain combines TRBV3-1 (or the pseudogene TRBV3-2) with TRBJ2-5; 10 bases map to TRBD2. The junction had 7 bases not matched to a gene; V was cut back by 0 bases and J by 0 bases. CDR3 length: 18 amino acids. Germline V CDR1 and CDR2: LGHDT, YNNKEL (reference sequence). CDR3 DNA sequence: TGTGCCAGCAGCCAAGATTTAGGTAGCGGGGGGAACCAAGAGACCCAGTACTTC. Protein product: CASSQDLGSGGNQETQYF.

The V and J genes are TRBV4-1 and TRBJ1-4; D gene uncertain. The V and J ends lost 0 bases and 10 bases respectively, with 9 bases between them. The germline V gene encodes CDR1 MGHRA and CDR2 YSYEKL. The length of the CDR3 is 13 residues. The CDR3 region has the DNA TGCGCCAGCAGCCAAGATATCGGGAGAAAACTGTTTTTT. Residues: CASSQDIGRKLFF.

DNA for the CDR3: TGTGCCATCAGTGACTCCCTGGCGCAGTACTTC. Translating gives CAISDSLAQYF. V and J are TRBV10-3 and TRBJ2-7; D ambiguous. The germline V gene encodes CDR1 ENHRY and CDR2 SYGVKD. The V end lost 3 bases, the J end lost 9 bases, and 9 bases lay between the germline ends. CDR3 length: 11 residues.

The V call is TRBV27, the J call TRBJ2-7, with 10 bases matching TRBD1. Germline assignment: CDR1 MNHEY and CDR2 SMNVEV (reference sequence). The length of the CDR3 is 14 residues. J lost 5 bases, V lost 3 bases, and 4 bases had no gene match. The CDR3 DNA reads as TGTGCCAGCAGTTTGGGACAGGGGTTCAACGAGCAGTACTTC. Its protein is CASSLGQGFNEQYF.

This clone has a handful of counts. V and J are TRBV21-1 and TRBJ2-7; the listed D gene, TRBD2, was not tested against the DNA. TRBV21-1 constitutes a pseudogene. The length of the CDR3 is 19 residues. CDR3 sequence reads: CASSKVFGPRGEWIYEQYF. The CDR3 region has the DNA TGTGCCAGCAGCAAAGTTTTCGGCCCGCGGGGGGAATGGATTTACGAGCAGTACTTC.

The chain links TRBV27 to TRBJ2-1, with D perhaps TRBD1 (6 bases). Germline lookup yields CDR1 MNHEY and CDR2 SMNVEV (reference sequence). The CDR3 length is 15 residues. The V end was cut by 0 bases, the J end by 10 bases, with 16 bases between. The CDR3 DNA sequence: TGTGCCAGCAGTTTATCGACTATCCTTGACAGGGAGCAGTTCTTC. It yields the protein CASSLSTILDREQFF.

The gene calls are TRBV30 and TRBJ2-1, with D perhaps matching TRBD1 (5 bases). This CDR3 has 12 residues. Trimming took off 2 bases at V and 7 bases at J, with 9 bases between the two ends. Germline V gives CDR1 GTSNPN, CDR2 SVGIG (reference sequence). As DNA, the CDR3 is TGTGCCTGGAGTCCAGGGCGGAATGAGCAGTTCTTC. This codes for CAWSPGRNEQFF. Drawing the rest from reference TRBV30 and TRBJ2-1, the complete variable domain is SQTIHQWPATLVQPVGSPLSLECTVEGTSNPNLYWYRQAAGRGLQLLFYSVGIGQISSEVPQNLSASRPQDRQFILSSKKLLLSDSGFYLCAWSPGRNEQFFGPGTRLTVL.

The gene calls are TRBV12-5 and TRBJ1-2, with 8 bases fitting TRBD1. The CDR3 totals 16 residues. Germline trimming cut 1 base from V and 4 bases from J; bases unmatched to any gene: 8. The germline V gene has CDR1 LGHNT and CDR2 FRNRAP. CDR3 loop: CASGLGTGTRFYGYTF. The CDR3 DNA follows: TGTGCTAGTGGTTTGGGGACAGGGACCCGGTTCTATGGCTACACCTTC.

The J gene is TRBJ1-6, the V gene TRBV27; D remains unclear. Germline V gene lookup returns CDR1 MNHEY and CDR2 SMNVEV (reference sequence). The V end lost 7 bases, the J end lost 13 bases, and 20 bases lay between the germline ends. This CDR3 contains 14 residues. The CDR3 spells CASTSNGPISPLHF. The CDR3 nucleotides read TGTGCCAGCACCTCCAACGGTCCCATCTCCCCCCTCCACTTT.

This chain joins TRBV7-9 and TRBJ1-2; maybe TRBD1 (6 bases). This CDR3 has 12 residues. Germline V gives CDR1 SEHNR, CDR2 FQNEAQ (reference sequence). Trimming left V 4 bases short and J 7 bases short, with 10 bases between. In DNA, the CDR3 is TGTGCCAGCAGCTACGAAGGGGGTGGCTACACCTTC. It yields the protein CASSYEGGGYTF.

The J gene is TRBJ2-2, the V gene TRBV7-3, with D unclear. Germline CDR1 and CDR2: SGHTA and FQGTGA. V lost 0 bases to trimming and J lost 2 bases, with 4 bases between them. This CDR3 is 14 amino acids long. The chain's CDR3 is CASSLTTNTGELFF. The DNA of the CDR3 is TGTGCCAGCAGCTTAACCACAAACACCGGGGAGCTGTTTTTT. The full variable domain, its missing parts supplied by reference TRBV7-3 and TRBJ2-2, is GAGVSQTPSNKVTEKGKYVELRCDPISGHTALYWYRQSLGQGPEFLIYFQGTGAADDSGLPNDRFFAVRPEGSVSTLKIQRTERGDSAVYLCASSLTTNTGELFFGEGSRLTVL.

The CDR3 sequence is CASSLVSGGEAFF. The CDR3 nucleotides read TGTGCCAGCAGCTTAGTATCGGGGGGTGAAGCTTTCTTT. The chain carries TRBV11-2 and TRBJ1-1, with a tentative D call TRBD1 (5 bases). Trimming removed 1 base at V and 7 bases at J, with 10 bases between. Per germline, CDR1 SGHAT and CDR2 FQNNGV. The length of the CDR3 is 13 residues. Filled out from reference TRBV11-2 and TRBJ1-1, the complete variable domain reads EAGVAQSPRYKIIEKRQSVAFWCNPISGHATLYWYQQILGQGPKLLIQFQNNGVVDDSQLPKDRFSAERLKGVDSTLKIQPAKLEDSAVYLCASSLVSGGEAFFGQGTRLTVV.

This chain links TRBV9 with TRBJ1-5; D might be TRBD1 (5 bases). This CDR3 region has 13 residues. Germline loops: CDR1 SGDLS, CDR2 YYNGEE. Between the trimmed V and J ends, which lost 3 bases and 5 bases, there was a span of 9 bases. The CDR3 is CASSAGGDQPQHF. CDR3 DNA: TGTGCCAGCAGCGCGGGGGGGGATCAGCCCCAGCATTTT.

V is TRBV3-1 (or the pseudogene TRBV3-2) and J is TRBJ1-3; D is uncertain. The CDR3 covers 14 residues. V lost 4 bases, J lost 0 bases, and 7 bases lay in between. Germline V CDR1 and CDR2: LGHDT, YNNKEL (reference sequence). CDR3 region: CASSPLRSGNTIYF. CDR3 nucleotide sequence: TGTGCCAGCAGCCCACTTCGCTCTGGAAACACCATATATTTT.

The table lists this clone with a count of one. The chain is built from TRBV6-6 and TRBJ1-6, with 12 bases fitting TRBD1. The V gene end was trimmed by 6 bases and the J gene end by 10 bases; junction bases not matched to a gene: 4. CDR1 is MNHNY and CDR2 is SVGAGI in the germline V gene (reference sequence). This CDR3 contains 14 residues. This CDR3 is CASSPGTGGSPLHF. CDR3 bases: TGTGCCAGCAGCCCCGGGACAGGGGGCTCACCCCTCCACTTT.

The V call is TRBV5-4, the J call TRBJ1-6; 12 bases fit TRBD1. From germline, CDR1 is SGHNT and CDR2 YYREEE (reference sequence). The junction had 7 bases not matched to a gene; V was cut back by 0 bases and J by 6 bases. The CDR3 runs to 18 residues. In nucleotides, the CDR3 is TGTGCCAGCAGCTTGGGTTGGGGACAGGGGGCTAGTAATTCACCCCTCCACTTT. Its protein product is CASSLGWGQGASNSPLHF.

The CDR3 is CASTTQGNTEAFF. The DNA for the CDR3 is TGTGCCAGTACAACGCAGGGGAACACTGAAGCTTTCTTT. This chain links TRBV19 with TRBJ1-1, with D tentatively TRBD1 (5 bases). CDR1 is LNHDA, CDR2 SQIVND, per germline (reference sequence). CDR3 size: 13 residues. Trimming cost V 7 bases and J 1 base, with 10 bases left between them.